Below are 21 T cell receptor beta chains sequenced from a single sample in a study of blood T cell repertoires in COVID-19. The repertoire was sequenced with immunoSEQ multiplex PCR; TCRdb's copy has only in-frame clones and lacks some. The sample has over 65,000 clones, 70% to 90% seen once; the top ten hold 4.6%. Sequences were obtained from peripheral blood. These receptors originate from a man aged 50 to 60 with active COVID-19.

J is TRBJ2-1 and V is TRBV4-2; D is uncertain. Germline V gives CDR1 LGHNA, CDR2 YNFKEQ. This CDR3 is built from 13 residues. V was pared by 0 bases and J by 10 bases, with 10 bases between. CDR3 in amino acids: CASSQDRSGEQFF. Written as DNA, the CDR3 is TGTGCCAGCAGCCAAGATCGGTCAGGCGAGCAGTTCTTC.

The CDR3: CASSLLPTSGDFGEQFF. The CDR3 coding sequence is TGTGCCAGCAGCCTCCTACCGACTAGCGGGGATTTCGGTGAGCAGTTCTTC. The J gene is TRBJ2-1, the V gene TRBV3-1 (or the pseudogene TRBV3-2); 11 positions match TRBD2. This CDR3 contains 17 residues. V shed 4 bases and J 9 bases; nucleotides not matched to a gene: 14. From germline, CDR1 is LGHDT and CDR2 YNNKEL (reference sequence).

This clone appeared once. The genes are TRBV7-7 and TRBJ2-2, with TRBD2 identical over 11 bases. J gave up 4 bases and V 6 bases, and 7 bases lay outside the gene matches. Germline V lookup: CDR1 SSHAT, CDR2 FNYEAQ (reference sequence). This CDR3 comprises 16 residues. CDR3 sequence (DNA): TGTGCCAGCAGAAATACTAGCGGGAGAGGCACCGGGGAGCTGTTTTTT. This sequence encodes CASRNTSGRGTGELFF. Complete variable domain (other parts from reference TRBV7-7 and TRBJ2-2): GAGVSQSPRYKVTKRGQDVTLRCDPISSHATLYWYQQALGQGPEFLTYFNYEAQPDKSGLPSDRFSAERPEGSISTLTIQRTEQRDSAMYRCASRNTSGRGTGELFFGEGSRLTVL.

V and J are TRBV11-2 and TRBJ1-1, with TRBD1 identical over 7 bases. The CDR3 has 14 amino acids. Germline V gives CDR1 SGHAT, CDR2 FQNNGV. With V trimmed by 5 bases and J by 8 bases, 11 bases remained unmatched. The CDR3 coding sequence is TGTGCCAGCAGCCCCGGTCAGGGGGGATTGGAAGCTTTCTTT. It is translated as CASSPGQGGLEAFF.

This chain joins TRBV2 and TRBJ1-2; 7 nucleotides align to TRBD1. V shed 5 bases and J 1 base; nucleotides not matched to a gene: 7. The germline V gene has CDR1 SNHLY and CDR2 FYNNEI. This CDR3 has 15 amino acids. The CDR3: CASSRDSNVNYGYTF. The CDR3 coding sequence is TGTGCCAGCAGTAGGGACAGCAACGTTAACTATGGCTACACCTTC.

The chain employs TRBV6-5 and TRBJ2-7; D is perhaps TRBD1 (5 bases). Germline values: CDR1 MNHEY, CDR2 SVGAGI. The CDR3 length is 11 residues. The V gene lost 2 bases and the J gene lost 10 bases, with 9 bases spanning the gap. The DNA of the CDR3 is TGTGCCAGCAGTTACGGGGCTCGTCAGTACTTC. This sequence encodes CASSYGARQYF.

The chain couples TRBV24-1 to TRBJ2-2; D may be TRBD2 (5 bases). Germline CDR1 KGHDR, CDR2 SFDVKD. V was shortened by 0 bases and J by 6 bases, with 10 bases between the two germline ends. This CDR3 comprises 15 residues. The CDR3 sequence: CATSDLGQDSGELFF. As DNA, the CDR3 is TGTGCCACCAGTGATTTGGGGCAGGACTCCGGGGAGCTGTTTTTT.

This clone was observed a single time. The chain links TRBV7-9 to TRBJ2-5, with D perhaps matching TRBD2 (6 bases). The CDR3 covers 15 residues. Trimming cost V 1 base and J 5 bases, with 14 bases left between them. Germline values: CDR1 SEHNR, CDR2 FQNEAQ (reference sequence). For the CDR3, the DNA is TGTGCCAGCAGCTTAGTCGCTGGGGCGGGGGAGACCCAGTACTTC. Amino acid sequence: CASSLVAGAGETQYF.

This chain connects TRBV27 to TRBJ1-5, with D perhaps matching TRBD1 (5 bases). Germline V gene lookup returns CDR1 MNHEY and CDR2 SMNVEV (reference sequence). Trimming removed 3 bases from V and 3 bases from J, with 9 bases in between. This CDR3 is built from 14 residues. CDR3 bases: TGTGCCAGCAGTTTGGGACTACACAATCAGCCCCAGCATTTT. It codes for CASSLGLHNQPQHF.

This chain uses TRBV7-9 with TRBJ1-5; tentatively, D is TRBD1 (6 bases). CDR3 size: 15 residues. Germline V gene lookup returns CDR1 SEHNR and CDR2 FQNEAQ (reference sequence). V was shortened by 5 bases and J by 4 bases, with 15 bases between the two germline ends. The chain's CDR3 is CASSADRSGNQPQHF. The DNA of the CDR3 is TGTGCCAGCAGCGCCGACAGGAGTGGGAATCAGCCCCAGCATTTT.

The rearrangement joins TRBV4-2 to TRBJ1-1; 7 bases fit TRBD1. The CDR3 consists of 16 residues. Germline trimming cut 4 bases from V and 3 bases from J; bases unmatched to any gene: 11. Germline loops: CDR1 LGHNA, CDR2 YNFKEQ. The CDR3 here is CASSRRAGDSYTEAFF. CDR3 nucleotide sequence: TGTGCCAGCAGCCGACGCGCAGGGGACAGCTACACTGAAGCTTTCTTT.

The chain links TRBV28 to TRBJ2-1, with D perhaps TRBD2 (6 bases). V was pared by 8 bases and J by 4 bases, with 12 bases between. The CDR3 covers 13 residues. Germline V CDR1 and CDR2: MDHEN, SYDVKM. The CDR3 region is CASVSGSYNEQFF. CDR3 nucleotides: TGTGCCAGCGTTAGCGGTTCATACAATGAGCAGTTCTTC.

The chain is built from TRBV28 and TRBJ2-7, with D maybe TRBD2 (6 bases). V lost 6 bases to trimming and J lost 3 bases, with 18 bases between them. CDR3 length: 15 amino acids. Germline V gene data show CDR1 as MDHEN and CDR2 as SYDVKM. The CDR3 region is CASSPSLGTHYEQYF. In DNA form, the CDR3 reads TGTGCCAGCAGCCCCAGTCTAGGGACTCACTACGAGCAGTACTTC.

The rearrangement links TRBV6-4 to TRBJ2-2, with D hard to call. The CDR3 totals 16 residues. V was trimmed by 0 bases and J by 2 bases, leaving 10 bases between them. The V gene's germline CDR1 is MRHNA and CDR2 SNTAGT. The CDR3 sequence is CASSDSLETNTGELFF. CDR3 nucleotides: TGTGCCAGCAGTGACTCCTTGGAGACCAACACCGGGGAGCTGTTTTTT.

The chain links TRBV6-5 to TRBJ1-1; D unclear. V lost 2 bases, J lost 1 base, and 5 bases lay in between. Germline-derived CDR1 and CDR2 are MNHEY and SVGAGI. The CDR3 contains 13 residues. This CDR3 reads CASSYGGNTEAFF. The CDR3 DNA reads TGTGCCAGCAGTTACGGCGGGAACACTGAAGCTTTCTTT.

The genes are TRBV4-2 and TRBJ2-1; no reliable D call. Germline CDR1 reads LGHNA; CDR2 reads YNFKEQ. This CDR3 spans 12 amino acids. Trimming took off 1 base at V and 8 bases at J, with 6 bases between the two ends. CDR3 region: CASSQVEDEQFF. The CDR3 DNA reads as TGTGCCAGCAGCCAAGTAGAAGATGAGCAGTTCTTC.

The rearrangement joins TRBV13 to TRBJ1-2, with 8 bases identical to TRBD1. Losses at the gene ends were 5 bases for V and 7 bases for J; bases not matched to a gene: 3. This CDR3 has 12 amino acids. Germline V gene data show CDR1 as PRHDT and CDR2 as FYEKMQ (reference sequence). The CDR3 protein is CASSPRGLGYTF. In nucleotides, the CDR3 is TGTGCCAGCAGCCCCAGGGGGCTTGGCTACACCTTC. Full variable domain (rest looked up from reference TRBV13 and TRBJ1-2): AAGVIQSPRHLIKEKRETATLKCYPIPRHDTVYWYQQGPGQDPQFLISFYEKMQSDKGSIPDRFSAQQFSDYHSELNMSSLELGDSALYFCASSPRGLGYTFGSGTRLTVV.

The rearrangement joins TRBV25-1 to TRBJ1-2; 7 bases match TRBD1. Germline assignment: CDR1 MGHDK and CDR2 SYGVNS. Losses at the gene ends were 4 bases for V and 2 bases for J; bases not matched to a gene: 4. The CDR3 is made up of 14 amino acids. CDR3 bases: TGTGCCAGCAGTGCCCTGACAGGGAACTATGGCTACACCTTC. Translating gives CASSALTGNYGYTF.

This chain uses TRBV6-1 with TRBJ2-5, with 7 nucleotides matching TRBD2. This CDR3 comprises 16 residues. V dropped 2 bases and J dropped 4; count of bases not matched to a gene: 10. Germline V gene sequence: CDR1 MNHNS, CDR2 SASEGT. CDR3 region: CASSESGGSHGETQYF. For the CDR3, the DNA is TGTGCCAGCAGTGAATCTGGCGGGAGTCACGGAGAGACCCAGTACTTC.

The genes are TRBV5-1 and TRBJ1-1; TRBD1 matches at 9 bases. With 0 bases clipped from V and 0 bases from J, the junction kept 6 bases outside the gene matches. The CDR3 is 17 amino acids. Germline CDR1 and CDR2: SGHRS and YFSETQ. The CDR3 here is CASSLGQGERLNTEAFF. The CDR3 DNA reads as TGCGCCAGCAGCTTGGGACAGGGGGAACGTTTGAACACTGAAGCTTTCTTT.

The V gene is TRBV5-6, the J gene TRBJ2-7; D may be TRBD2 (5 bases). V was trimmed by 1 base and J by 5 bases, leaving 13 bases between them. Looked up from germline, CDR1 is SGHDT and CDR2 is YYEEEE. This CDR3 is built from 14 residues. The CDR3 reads CASSLSGVAHEQYF. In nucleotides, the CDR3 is TGTGCCAGCAGCTTGTCCGGGGTGGCCCACGAGCAGTACTTC. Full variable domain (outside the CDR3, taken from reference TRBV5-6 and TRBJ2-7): DAGVTQSPTHLIKTRGQQVTLRCSPKSGHDTVSWYQQALGQGPQFIFQYYEEEERQRGNFPDRFSGHQFPNYSSELNVNALLLGDSALYLCASSLSGVAHEQYFGPGTRLTVT.